This T cell receptor (beta chain) originates from a study of T cells in Graves' hyperthyroidism and ophthalmopathy. Study observations and caveats: Among clonotypes expanded in thyroid above 0.001, most were also found in blood.

TCR beta CDR3 regions were amplified from RNA transcripts. TCR CDR3 regions were first amplified by RT-PCR with HTBI primers. MiXCR, applied by TCRdb to the multiplex PCR reads, yields one record per CDR3 protein. The sample records fewer than 650,000 distinct CDR3 sequences, 40% to 55% being singletons. A few counts support this clonotype. What it recognizes is unknown. CDR1 and CDR2 (germline): MNHEY, SMNVEV (reference sequence). V lost 5 bases and J lost 6; bases outside the gene matches: 8. CDR3 length equals 14 residues. The genes are TRBV27 and TRBJ1-1; 8 bases agree with TRBD1. The sequenced material came from peripheral blood or thyroid tissue (not recorded which). The receptor comes from an adult woman with Graves' disease, either hyperthyroidism or ophthalmopathy (not recorded which). In DNA, the CDR3 is TGTGCCAGCAGTAATGACAGGGGAGGGTCTGAAGCTTTCTTT. It is translated as CASSNDRGGSEAFF.